The 17 T cell receptor beta chains presented below share a single source sample, sequenced in a study of metastatic and nonmetastatic thyroid tumors. TCRdb reanalyzed the PCR reads via MiXCR. The sample carries roughly 15,000 clones, roughly 21% recorded once. No patient had received any treatment before thyroid surgery. Sequenced material: adjacent normal tissue. The source is a female donor with papillary thyroid cancer or a benign thyroid nodule (not recorded which). Some clones in this sample may be carry-over from other donors' samples.

As for this clone: One junction end does not reproduce the germline sequence, and a read error may be involved. Other DNA variants within this sample encode the same CDR3. The rearrangement links TRBV5-1 to TRBJ2-2; 11 positions agree with TRBD2. The CDR3 is made up of 16 amino acids. In germline, CDR1 is SGHRS, CDR2 YFSETQ. The CDR3 DNA follows: TGCGCCAGCAGCTCCGGGACTAGCGGTACATCCGGCGAGCTGTTTTTT. This encodes CASSSGTSGTSGELFF.

CDR3 loop: CASSVAPRVGYNEQFF. The CDR3 DNA reads as TGTGCCAGCAGCGTAGCCCCACGGGTAGGCTACAATGAGCAGTTCTTC. V and J are TRBV9 and TRBJ2-1; no firm D call. Germline lookup yields CDR1 SGDLS and CDR2 YYNGEE. V lost 0 bases to trimming and J lost 3 bases, with 13 bases between them. This CDR3 comprises 16 residues.

This clone was detected ten times or more. This chain connects TRBV2 to TRBJ2-7; the match to TRBD1 covers 7 bases. This CDR3 contains 14 residues. After removal of 4 bases from V and 2 bases from J, the junction contained 5 bases not matched to a gene. Per germline, CDR1 SNHLY and CDR2 FYNNEI. CDR3 protein: CASSGQGITYEQYF. Written as DNA, the CDR3 is TGTGCCAGCAGTGGACAGGGTATCACCTACGAGCAGTACTTC.

With regard to this clone: Possible read error: a much larger clone is one base away. The chain recombines TRBV5-4 with TRBJ2-1, with 12 bases aligning to TRBD2. CDR1 is SGHNT and CDR2 is YYREEE in the germline V gene (reference sequence). This CDR3 comprises 15 residues. V lost 5 bases and J lost 8; bases outside the gene matches: 8. CDR3 nucleotides: TGTGCCAGCAGTCCCTGGACTAGCGGGGTTCATGAGCAGTTCTTC. This sequence encodes CASSPWTSGVHEQFF.

This clone was counted between two and nine times. Other DNA sequences in the sample encode the same CDR3. The CDR3 is CASSLLATFSTDTQYF. The CDR3 DNA reads TGTGCCAGCAGTTTGTTAGCCACCTTTAGCACAGATACGCAGTATTTT. The chain uses TRBV27 and TRBJ2-3; D call uncertain. The ends were cut back, 3 bases at V and 0 bases at J, with 13 bases in the middle. This CDR3 is built from 16 residues. Germline V gene data show CDR1 as MNHEY and CDR2 as SMNVEV (reference sequence).

About this clone: A read error may account for a junction end that differs from germline. The chain couples TRBV7-3 to TRBJ2-6; TRBD1 matches 8 bases. In germline, CDR1 is SGHTA, CDR2 FQGTGA. There are 18 residues in the CDR3. DNA of the CDR3: TGTGCCATCAGCTTAATGGCGACAGGGGAGTTTTGGGCCAACGTCCTGACTTTC. It codes for CAISLMATGEFWANVLTF.

A word on this clone: This could be a read error, since a much larger clone is one nucleotide away. The chain couples TRBV29-1 to TRBJ2-3, with 8 nucleotides matching TRBD1. The CDR3 covers 15 residues. V trimming: 4 bases; J trimming: 2 bases; junction bases outside the gene matches: 8. In germline, CDR1 is SQVTM, CDR2 ANQGSEA. The CDR3 DNA follows: TGCAGCGTTGGGGGACAGGTGCTTTACACAGATACGCAGTATTTT. It specifies CSVGGQVLYTDTQYF.

This clone qualifies as medium-sized. The chain is built from TRBV27 and TRBJ2-4, with D tentatively TRBD1 (7 bases). Germline values: CDR1 MNHEY, CDR2 SMNVEV (reference sequence). V was shortened by 6 bases and J by 6 bases, with 15 bases between the two germline ends. CDR3 length equals 14 residues. The CDR3 spells CASSDPGGRNIQYF. In DNA, the CDR3 is TGTGCCAGCAGCGACCCAGGGGGGAGAAACATTCAGTACTTC.

This clone came up a few times. Just one base apart from a much larger clone, this may be a read error. The chain has TRBV5-4 and TRBJ2-7, with D perhaps matching TRBD2 (6 bases). The CDR3 loop spans 16 amino acids. Germline V lookup: CDR1 SGHNT, CDR2 YYREEE (reference sequence). The CDR3, as DNA: TGTGCCATCAGCTTGGGCTTCGGGACTGGTCCCTACGAGCAGTACTTC. Protein sequence: CAISLGFGTGPYEQYF.

The rearrangement links TRBV7-8 to TRBJ1-1; D unclear. Trimming removed 2 bases at V and 5 bases at J, with 15 bases between. Germline lookup yields CDR1 SGHVS and CDR2 FQNEAQ. CDR3 length equals 15 residues. In nucleotides, the CDR3 is TGTGCCAGCAGCTTAATTGCGTGGCCGGGAACTGAAGCTTTCTTT. Its protein is CASSLIAWPGTEAFF.

This clone is classed as medium-sized. The genes are TRBV5-1 and TRBJ2-7; D gene unclear. CDR1 is SGHRS, CDR2 YFSETQ, per germline. V was trimmed by 5 bases and J by 6 bases, leaving 9 bases between them. This CDR3 is built from 11 residues. In nucleotides, the CDR3 is TGCGCCAGCAGTCCCTGGGGCGAGCAGTACTTC. This encodes CASSPWGEQYF. Variable domain in full (rest from reference TRBV5-1 and TRBJ2-7): KAGVTQTPRYLIKTRGQQVTLSCSPISGHRSVSWYQQTPGQGLQFLFEYFSETQRNKGNFPGRFSGRQFSNSRSEMNVSTLELGDSALYLCASSPWGEQYFGPGTRLTVT.

This clone came up a few times. This chain links TRBV6-1 with TRBJ2-1; D is tentatively TRBD1 or TRBD2 (5 bases each). V was pared by 5 bases and J by 2 bases, with 13 bases between. CDR1 is MNHNS, CDR2 SASEGT, per germline. This CDR3 is 15 amino acids long. CDR3 region: CASSQIVGPYNEQFF. In nucleotides, the CDR3 is TGTGCCAGCAGTCAAATAGTGGGACCCTACAATGAGCAGTTCTTC.

By share of the sample, this clone is medium-sized (0.01 to 0.1%). The chain links TRBV20-1 to TRBJ2-1; D is unresolved. V dropped 1 base and J dropped 6 bases, with 13 bases sitting between them. The CDR3 runs 14 residues. Germline CDR1 and CDR2: DFQATT and SNEGSKA (reference sequence). CDR3 loop: CSARGTADANEQFF. CDR3 DNA: TGCAGTGCTAGAGGGACGGCGGACGCCAATGAGCAGTTCTTC.

This clone was found a few times. The chain employs TRBV12-3 or TRBV12-4 and TRBJ1-4, with 11 bases lining up with TRBD1. The CDR3 has 16 amino acids. The junction had 8 bases not matched to a gene; V was cut back by 4 bases and J by 7 bases. This CDR3 reads CASSSVSGTGGEKLFF. DNA of the CDR3: TGTGCCAGCAGTTCGGTATCCGGGACAGGGGGTGAAAAACTGTTTTTT.

The V and J genes are TRBV6-1 and TRBJ2-1; D might be TRBD1 (6 bases). The V end lost 6 bases, the J end lost 9 bases, and 9 bases lay between the germline ends. The germline CDR1 and CDR2 sequences are MNHNS and SASEGT. The CDR3 is 11 residues long. CDR3 coding DNA: TGTGCCAGCAGGAAGGGGGTTGAGCAGTTCTTC. This codes for CASRKGVEQFF.

This clone appeared a few times. This chain uses TRBV12-3 or TRBV12-4 with TRBJ1-1; 11 nucleotides line up with TRBD1. This CDR3 has 14 amino acids. The trim removed 5 bases at V and 4 bases at J, leaving 3 bases unmatched. The CDR3, as DNA: TGTGCCAGCAGTCCGGGGACAGGGGGCACTGAAGCTTTCTTT. Amino acids: CASSPGTGGTEAFF.

The chain links TRBV12-3 or TRBV12-4 to TRBJ2-5; D unclear. The CDR3 has 15 amino acids. Trimming took off 7 bases at V and 5 bases at J, with 20 bases between the two ends. The CDR3 region has the DNA TGTGCCAGCATCCTCTCCGACATGTCCAGGGAGACCCAGTACTTC. It specifies CASILSDMSRETQYF.